The clone carrying this T cell receptor beta chain was detected ten times or more. These data come from a study of T cells in Graves' hyperthyroidism and ophthalmopathy. Hyperthyroidism, newly diagnosed and lasting under 2 months, affected patients aged 18 to 65. PBMCs stemmed from 8.5 to 10 ml fresh peripheral blood. Amplification targeted TCR beta CDR3 regions from RNA transcripts. Carried out on the TCR CDR3, a first-round RT-PCR used the HTBI primer set. Each CDR3 protein is one row after TCRdb ran MiXCR on the multiplex PCR reads. Of some 700,000 distinct CDR3 sequences in the sample, 17% were seen once. V shed 1 base and J shed 6 bases, with 15 bases lying between them. The CDR3 has 15 amino acids. From germline, CDR1 is LGHNA and CDR2 YSLEER.

The sequenced sample consisted of blood. V and J are TRBV4-3 and TRBJ1-1; D gene uncertain. This receptor was taken from a man aged 45-60 years with Graves' hyperthyroidism. The CDR3 sequence: CASSQGGVFYSEAFF. In nucleotides, the CDR3 is TGCGCCAGCAGCCAAGGGGGAGTATTTTACTCTGAAGCTTTCTTT.